The 4 T cell receptor beta chains given below trace back to one sample, sequenced in a study of blood T cells in healthy people across ages. With a J-beta primer mix and a sample-barcoded 5' primer, a second PCR ran about 7 to 12 cycles. TCRdb processed the 5' RACE reads anew with MiXCR; each CDR3 protein has one entry. Seen here are around 1.5 million distinct CDR3 sequences, around two fifths observed once, and the top ten hold roughly 7.9%. Material for sequencing was blood. The receptors were sampled from a woman aged 18-29 years in good health.

This chain uses TRBV6-5 with TRBJ2-7; 13 nucleotides align to TRBD2. This CDR3 is 17 amino acids long. The ends lost 0 bases at V and 3 bases at J; junction bases unmatched: 5. Germline CDR1 and CDR2: MNHEY and SVGAGI. The CDR3 protein is CASSYSILAGGSYEQYF. The CDR3 DNA reads as TGTGCCAGCAGTTACTCGATACTAGCGGGAGGGAGCTACGAGCAGTACTTC.

The chain recombines TRBV7-8 with TRBJ2-1; 9 bases agree with TRBD2. Germline V gene data show CDR1 as SGHVS and CDR2 as FQNEAQ. The junction had 15 bases not matched to a gene; V was cut back by 5 bases and J by 10 bases. The CDR3 totals 16 residues. CDR3 bases: TGTGCCAGCAGCCCGGCAGTGGGCGGGAGGGCCCAGGAGCAGTTCTTC. Its protein product is CASSPAVGGRAQEQFF.

This clonotype was seen a handful of times. V gene TRBV6-2 or TRBV6-3 combines with J gene TRBJ1-2; 7 nucleotides align to TRBD1. CDR3 length equals 17 residues. V lost 0 bases to trimming and J lost 0 bases; unmatched junction nucleotides: 7. Germline V gene lookup returns CDR1 MNHEY and CDR2 SVGEGT. Here the CDR3 DNA reads TGTGCCAGCAGTTACTCGAGGGGAGGGACAGCTAACTATGGCTACACCTTC. Encoded protein: CASSYSRGGTANYGYTF.

This clonotype was picked up a small number of times. The V and J genes are TRBV9 and TRBJ2-3, with 11 bases fitting TRBD2. CDR3 length equals 16 residues. In germline, CDR1 is SGDLS, CDR2 YYNGEE. J gave up 4 bases and V 2 bases, and 6 bases lay outside the gene matches. CDR3 nucleotides: TGTGCCAGCAGCGTCGTAGCGGGGGGGCCGTCAGATACGCAGTATTTT. Translating it yields CASSVVAGGPSDTQYF.